The 8 T cell receptor beta chains below come from one sample, sequenced in a study of blood T cell repertoires in COVID-19. TCRdb keeps only in-frame clones here, not all; method: immunoSEQ multiplex PCR. The data contain 270,000 or so clones, 89% of them singletons. Material: peripheral blood. Source of these receptors: a woman aged 35 to 49 who had recovered from COVID-19.

The CDR3, as DNA: TGTGCCAGCAGCTTCGGACCAAAACAGGCTCAAGAGACCCAGTACTTC. It yields the protein CASSFGPKQAQETQYF. The chain links TRBV5-4 to TRBJ2-5; D might be TRBD1 (5 bases). The germline CDR1 and CDR2 sequences are SGHNT and YYREEE (reference sequence). The CDR3 consists of 16 residues. V was pared by 2 bases and J by 2 bases, with 16 bases between.

The rearrangement links TRBV18 to TRBJ2-2; D gene ambiguous. V lost 3 bases, J lost 4 bases, and 9 bases lay in between. Per germline, CDR1 KGHSH and CDR2 LQKENI. The CDR3 has 14 amino acids. The CDR3 sequence is CASSPMSLTGELFF. The CDR3 nucleotides are TGTGCCAGCTCACCTATGTCCCTCACCGGGGAGCTGTTTTTT. The full variable domain, with the rest looked up from reference TRBV18 and TRBJ2-2, is NAGVMQNPRHLVRRRGQEARLRCSPMKGHSHVYWYRQLPEEGLKFMVYLQKENIIDESGMPKERFSAEFPKEGPSILRIQQVVRGDSAAYFCASSPMSLTGELFFGEGSRLTVL.

The chain carries TRBV30 and TRBJ1-2; D gene unclear. The V end lost 2 bases, the J end lost 10 bases, and 17 bases lay between the germline ends. Germline lookup yields CDR1 GTSNPN and CDR2 SVGIG (reference sequence). This CDR3 is 13 amino acids long. The DNA for the CDR3 is TGTGCCTGGAGTAGAGGGCAGCGACTGGTCTACACCTTC. Protein: CAWSRGQRLVYTF.

The chain recombines TRBV5-1 with TRBJ2-5; no definite D call. Germline V gives CDR1 SGHRS, CDR2 YFSETQ. CDR3 length: 15 residues. The germline V and J ends were trimmed by 1 base and 5 bases, with 15 bases remaining between them. CDR3 protein: CASSLSGSPGETQYF. The CDR3 coding sequence is TGCGCCAGCAGCTTGTCCGGGTCCCCTGGGGAGACCCAGTACTTC.

The chain recombines TRBV19 with TRBJ1-4; 7 nucleotides match TRBD1. V lost 5 bases to trimming and J lost 8 bases; unmatched junction nucleotides: 11. This CDR3 is built from 15 residues. The germline CDR1 and CDR2 sequences are LNHDA and SQIVND (reference sequence). The CDR3 protein is CASSQSGTVGEKLFF. The DNA of the CDR3 is TGTGCCAGTAGTCAATCCGGGACAGTGGGAGAAAAACTGTTTTTT.

This clone showed up just once. The chain links TRBV7-3 to TRBJ1-1, with 9 bases matching TRBD1. V shed 5 bases and J 2 bases; nucleotides not matched to a gene: 12. This CDR3 is built from 17 residues. The V gene's germline CDR1 is SGHTA and CDR2 FQGTGA. Written as DNA, the CDR3 is TGTGCCAGCAGCCCCGGGACAGGGCGACGGGTTAACACTGAAGCTTTCTTT. This gives the protein CASSPGTGRRVNTEAFF. The full variable domain, completed using reference TRBV7-3 and TRBJ1-1, is GAGVSQTPSNKVTEKGKYVELRCDPISGHTALYWYRQSLGQGPEFLIYFQGTGAADDSGLPNDRFFAVRPEGSVSTLKIQRTERGDSAVYLCASSPGTGRRVNTEAFFGQGTRLTVV.

This chain uses TRBV6-5 with TRBJ2-7; tentative D call: TRBD2 (6 bases). V gave up 8 bases and J gave up 0 bases, with 11 bases separating them. CDR1 is MNHEY and CDR2 is SVGAGI in the germline V gene. This CDR3 spans 13 amino acids. The CDR3 bases are TGTGCCAGCGGAGGGTCCAGCTCCTACGAGCAGTACTTC. Translating it yields CASGGSSSYEQYF.

The J gene is TRBJ2-3, the V gene TRBV3-1 (or the pseudogene TRBV3-2); D is perhaps TRBD2 (6 bases). The CDR3 runs to 13 residues. Trimming cost V 8 bases and J 3 bases, with 12 bases left between them. The germline V gene has CDR1 LGHDT and CDR2 YNNKEL (reference sequence). The DNA of the CDR3 is TGTGCCAGCTGCGTGGAGGGGACAGATACGCAGTATTTT. Residues: CASCVEGTDTQYF.